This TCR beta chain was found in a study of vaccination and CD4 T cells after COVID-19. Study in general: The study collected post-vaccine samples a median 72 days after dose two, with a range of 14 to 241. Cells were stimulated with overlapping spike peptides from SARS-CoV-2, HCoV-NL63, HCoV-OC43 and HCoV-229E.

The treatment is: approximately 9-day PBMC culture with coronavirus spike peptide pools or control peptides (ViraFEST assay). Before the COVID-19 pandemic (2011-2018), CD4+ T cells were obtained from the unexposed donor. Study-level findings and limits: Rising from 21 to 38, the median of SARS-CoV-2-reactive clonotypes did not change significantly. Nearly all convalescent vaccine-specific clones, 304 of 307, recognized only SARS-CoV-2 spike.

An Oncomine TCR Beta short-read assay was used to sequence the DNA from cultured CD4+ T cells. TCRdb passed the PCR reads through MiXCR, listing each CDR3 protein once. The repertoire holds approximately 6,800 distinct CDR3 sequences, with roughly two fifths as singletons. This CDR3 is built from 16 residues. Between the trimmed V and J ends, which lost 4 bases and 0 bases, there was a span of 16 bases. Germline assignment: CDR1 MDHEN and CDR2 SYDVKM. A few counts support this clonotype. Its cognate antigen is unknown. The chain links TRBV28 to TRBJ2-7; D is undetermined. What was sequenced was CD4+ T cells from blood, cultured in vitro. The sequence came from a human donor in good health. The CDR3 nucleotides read TGTGCCAGCAGTTCCGTTATGGGCCATCCCTCCTACGAGCAGTACTTC. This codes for CASSSVMGHPSYEQYF. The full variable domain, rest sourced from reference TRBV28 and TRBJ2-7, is DVKVTQSSRYLVKRTGEKVFLECVQDMDHENMFWYRQDPGLGLRLIYFSYDVKMKEKGDIPEGYSVSREKKERFSLILESASTNQTSMYLCASSSVMGHPSYEQYFGPGTRLTVT.